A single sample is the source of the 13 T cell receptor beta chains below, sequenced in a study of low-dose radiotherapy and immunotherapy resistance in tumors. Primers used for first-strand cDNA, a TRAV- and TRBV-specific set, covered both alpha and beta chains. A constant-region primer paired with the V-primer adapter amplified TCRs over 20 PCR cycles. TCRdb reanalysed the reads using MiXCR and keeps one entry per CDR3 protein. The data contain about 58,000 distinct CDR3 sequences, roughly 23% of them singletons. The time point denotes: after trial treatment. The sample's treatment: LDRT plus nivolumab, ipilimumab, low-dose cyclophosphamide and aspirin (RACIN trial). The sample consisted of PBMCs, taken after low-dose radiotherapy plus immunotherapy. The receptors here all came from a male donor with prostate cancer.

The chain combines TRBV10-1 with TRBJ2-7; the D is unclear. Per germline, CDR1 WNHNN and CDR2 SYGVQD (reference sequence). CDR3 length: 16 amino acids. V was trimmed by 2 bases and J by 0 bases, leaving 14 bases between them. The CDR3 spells CASSEIGAKNSYEQYF. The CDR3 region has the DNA TGCGCCAGCAGTGAGATAGGAGCCAAAAACTCCTACGAGCAGTACTTC.

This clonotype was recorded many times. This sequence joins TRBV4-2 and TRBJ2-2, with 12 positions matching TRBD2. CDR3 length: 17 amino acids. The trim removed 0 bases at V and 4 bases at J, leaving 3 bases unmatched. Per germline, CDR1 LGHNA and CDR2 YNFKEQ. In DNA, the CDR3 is TGTGCCAGCAGCCAAGAGCTAGCGGGGGGGCCCACCGGGGAGCTGTTTTTT. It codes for CASSQELAGGPTGELFF.

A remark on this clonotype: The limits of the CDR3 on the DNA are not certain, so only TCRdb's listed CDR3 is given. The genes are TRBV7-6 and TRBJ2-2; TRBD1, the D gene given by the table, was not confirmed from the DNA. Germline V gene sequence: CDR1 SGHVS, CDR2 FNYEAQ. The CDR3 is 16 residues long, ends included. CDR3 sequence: CASSLGGAKTGELFFF.

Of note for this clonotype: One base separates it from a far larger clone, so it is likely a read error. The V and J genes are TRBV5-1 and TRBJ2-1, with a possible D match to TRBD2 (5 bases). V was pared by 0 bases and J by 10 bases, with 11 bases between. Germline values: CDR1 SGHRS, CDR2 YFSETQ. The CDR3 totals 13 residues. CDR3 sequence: CASSLGAGIEQFF. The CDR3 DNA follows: TGCGCCAGCAGCTTGGGGGCCGGGATCGAGCAGTTCTTC.

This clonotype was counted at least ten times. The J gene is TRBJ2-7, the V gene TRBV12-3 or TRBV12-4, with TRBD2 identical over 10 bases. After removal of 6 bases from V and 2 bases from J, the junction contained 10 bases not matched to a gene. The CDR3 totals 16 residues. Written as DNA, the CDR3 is TGTGCCAGCAGGGACTCTAGCGGGGGCCTGACCTACGAGCAGTACTTC. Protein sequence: CASRDSSGGLTYEQYF.

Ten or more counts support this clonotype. CDR3: CSARSPRGGREQFF. CDR3 nucleotide sequence: TGCAGTGCTAGGAGTCCTCGGGGGGGCCGCGAGCAGTTCTTC. The rearrangement joins TRBV20-1 to TRBJ2-1, with TRBD2 matching 8 bases. Per germline, CDR1 DFQATT and CDR2 SNEGSKA (reference sequence). The trim removed 3 bases at V and 10 bases at J, leaving 11 bases unmatched. The length of the CDR3 is 14 residues.

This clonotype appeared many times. CDR3 sequence (DNA): TGTGCCAGCAGTTACCAGGGGGAAGCTTTCTTT. It is translated as CASSYQGEAFF. J is TRBJ1-1 and V is TRBV12-3 or TRBV12-4, with a weak D call TRBD1 (6 bases). This CDR3 is built from 11 residues. The ends were cut back, 4 bases at V and 8 bases at J, with 8 bases in the middle.

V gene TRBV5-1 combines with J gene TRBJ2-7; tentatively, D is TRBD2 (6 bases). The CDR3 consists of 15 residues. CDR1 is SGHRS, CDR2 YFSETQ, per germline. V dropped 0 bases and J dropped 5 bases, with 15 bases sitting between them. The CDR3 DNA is TGCGCCAGCAGCTTGGTTGGGCGGGGCTCGGACGAGCAGTACTTC. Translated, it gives CASSLVGRGSDEQYF.

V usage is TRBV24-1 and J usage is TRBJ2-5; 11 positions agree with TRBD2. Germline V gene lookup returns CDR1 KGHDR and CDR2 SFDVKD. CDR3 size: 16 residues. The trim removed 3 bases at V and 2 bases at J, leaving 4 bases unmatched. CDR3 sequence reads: CATSDPGLAAQETQYF. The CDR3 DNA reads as TGTGCCACCAGTGATCCGGGACTAGCGGCGCAAGAGACCCAGTACTTC.

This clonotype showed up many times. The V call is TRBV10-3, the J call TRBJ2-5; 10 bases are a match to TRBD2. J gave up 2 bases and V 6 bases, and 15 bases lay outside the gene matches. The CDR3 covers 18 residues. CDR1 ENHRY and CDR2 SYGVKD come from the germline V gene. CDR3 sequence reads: CAISPTVSGGSPQETQYF. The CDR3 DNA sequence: TGTGCCATCAGCCCGACGGTTAGCGGGGGGAGTCCACAAGAGACCCAGTACTTC.

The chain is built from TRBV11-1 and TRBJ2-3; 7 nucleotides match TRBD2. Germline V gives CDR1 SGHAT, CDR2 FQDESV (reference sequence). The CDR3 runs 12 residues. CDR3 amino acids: CVVSGGTDTQYF. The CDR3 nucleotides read TGTGTCGTCAGCGGGGGCACAGATACGCAGTATTTT.

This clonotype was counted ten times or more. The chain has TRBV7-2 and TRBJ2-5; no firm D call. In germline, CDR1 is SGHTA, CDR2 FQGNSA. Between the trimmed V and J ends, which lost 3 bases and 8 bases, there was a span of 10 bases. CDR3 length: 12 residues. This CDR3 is CASSFDLVTQYF. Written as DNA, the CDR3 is TGTGCCAGCAGCTTTGATCTCGTCACCCAGTACTTC.

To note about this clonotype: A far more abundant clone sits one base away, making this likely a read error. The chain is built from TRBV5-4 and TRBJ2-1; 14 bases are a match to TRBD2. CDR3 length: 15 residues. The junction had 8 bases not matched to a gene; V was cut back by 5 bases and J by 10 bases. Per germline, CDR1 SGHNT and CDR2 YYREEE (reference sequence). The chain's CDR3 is CASSPGTSGSNEQFF. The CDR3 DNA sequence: TGTGCCAGCAGTCCCGGGACTAGCGGGAGTAACGAGCAGTTCTTC.